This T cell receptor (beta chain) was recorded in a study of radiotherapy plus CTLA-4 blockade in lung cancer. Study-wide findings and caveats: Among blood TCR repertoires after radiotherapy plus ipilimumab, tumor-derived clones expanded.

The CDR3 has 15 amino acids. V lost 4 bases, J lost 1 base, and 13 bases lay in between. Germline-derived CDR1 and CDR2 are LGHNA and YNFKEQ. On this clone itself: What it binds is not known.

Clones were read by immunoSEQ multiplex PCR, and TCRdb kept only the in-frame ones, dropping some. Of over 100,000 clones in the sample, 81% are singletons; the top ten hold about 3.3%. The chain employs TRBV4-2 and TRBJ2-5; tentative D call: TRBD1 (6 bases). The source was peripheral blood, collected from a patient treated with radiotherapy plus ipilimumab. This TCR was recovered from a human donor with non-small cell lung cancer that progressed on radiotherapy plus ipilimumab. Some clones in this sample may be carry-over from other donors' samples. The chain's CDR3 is CASSRTLRGQETQYF. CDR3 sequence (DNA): TGTGCCAGCAGCCGAACGCTCAGGGGCCAAGAGACCCAGTACTTC.